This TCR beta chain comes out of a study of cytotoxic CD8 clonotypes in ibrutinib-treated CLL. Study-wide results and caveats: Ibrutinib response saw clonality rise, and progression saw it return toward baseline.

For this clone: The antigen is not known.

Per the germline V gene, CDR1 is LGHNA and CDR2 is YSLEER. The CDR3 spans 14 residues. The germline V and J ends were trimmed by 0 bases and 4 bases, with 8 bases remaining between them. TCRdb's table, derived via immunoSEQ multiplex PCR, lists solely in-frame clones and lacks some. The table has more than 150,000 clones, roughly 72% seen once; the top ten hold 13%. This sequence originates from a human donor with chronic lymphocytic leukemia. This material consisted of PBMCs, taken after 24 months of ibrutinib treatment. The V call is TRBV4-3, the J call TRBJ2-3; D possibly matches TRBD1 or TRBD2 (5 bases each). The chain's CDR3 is CASSQDGGADTQYF. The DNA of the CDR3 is TGCGCCAGCAGCCAAGATGGGGGAGCAGATACGCAGTATTTT.